Following are 31 T cell receptor beta chains from one sample sequenced in a study of OX40 agonist ivuxolimab in advanced cancers. TCRdb's table, derived via immunoSEQ multiplex PCR, lists solely in-frame clones and lacks some. The sample holds 50,000 to 70,000 clones, less than 90% seen once. The sample was CD4+ or CD8+ T cells sorted from blood, taken in a trial of the OX40 agonist ivuxolimab. All receptors come from an adult with an advanced solid tumor such as melanoma, head and neck, liver or kidney cancer.

This chain uses TRBV9 with TRBJ1-1; D perhaps matches TRBD1 (5 bases). The CDR3 spans 14 residues. V shed 0 bases and J shed 4 bases, with 10 bases lying between them. Germline values: CDR1 SGDLS, CDR2 YYNGEE. CDR3 DNA: TGTGCCAGCAGCGTAGACCTGGGGGGCACTGAAGCTTTCTTT. Its protein is CASSVDLGGTEAFF.

J is TRBJ1-2 and V is TRBV19; tentatively, D is TRBD1 (5 bases). V lost 8 bases and J lost 2, with 15 bases in between. The CDR3 is 14 amino acids. Germline CDR1 and CDR2: LNHDA and SQIVND (reference sequence). CDR3 loop: CASGSGGVNYGYTF. The CDR3 region has the DNA TGTGCCAGTGGGAGCGGAGGGGTCAACTATGGCTACACCTTC. Supplemented by reference TRBV19 and TRBJ1-2, the full variable domain reads DGGITQSPKYLFRKEGQNVTLSCEQNLNHDAMYWYRQDPGQGLRLIYYSQIVNDFQKGDIAEGYSVSREKKESFPLTVTSAQKNPTAFYLCASGSGGVNYGYTFGSGTRLTVV.

V usage is TRBV9 and J usage is TRBJ1-1; D remains ambiguous. V was trimmed by 0 bases and J by 3 bases, leaving 6 bases between them. Per germline, CDR1 SGDLS and CDR2 YYNGEE. This CDR3 is built from 13 residues. This CDR3 is CASSVGWDTEAFF. CDR3 bases: TGTGCCAGCAGCGTAGGCTGGGACACTGAAGCTTTCTTT.

This clone is medium-sized in the sample. The sample has other DNA sequences that encode this CDR3 too. The rearrangement uses TRBV7-9 and TRBJ1-3; 9 positions agree with TRBD1. CDR3 length: 15 amino acids. Germline lookup yields CDR1 SEHNR and CDR2 FQNEAQ (reference sequence). J was trimmed by 1 base and V by 6 bases; bases with no gene match: 4. CDR3 nucleotides: TGTGCCAGCAGACCGACAGGGGGTTCTGGAAACACCATATATTTT. It is translated as CASRPTGGSGNTIYF.

The gene calls are TRBV7-2 and TRBJ2-3; D remains ambiguous. The CDR3 loop spans 15 amino acids. The V end lost 1 base, the J end lost 5 bases, and 13 bases lay between the germline ends. Germline V gene lookup returns CDR1 SGHTA and CDR2 FQGNSA. CDR3 in amino acids: CASSLVTRLGDTQYF. The CDR3 DNA reads TGTGCCAGCAGCTTAGTCACGAGGCTGGGAGATACGCAGTATTTT.

Remarks on this clone: Mismatch with germline at one junction end may stem from a read error. J is TRBJ1-1 and V is TRBV7-7; D remains unclear. This CDR3 is built from 13 residues. CDR1 and CDR2 (germline): SSHAT, FNYEAQ (reference sequence). In DNA form, the CDR3 reads TGTGCTAGCAGTTCCGGCCCCTTGGGTGAAGCTTTCTTT. Protein: CASSSGPLGEAFF.

This chain links TRBV28 with TRBJ1-2; D possibly corresponds to TRBD1 (6 bases). CDR3 size: 16 residues. CDR1 MDHEN and CDR2 SYDVKM come from the germline V gene. V was cut by 5 bases and J by 0 bases, with 16 bases left in between. CDR3 bases: TGTGCCAGCAGTGCAGGTGGGGGCGGGGCTAACTATGGCTACACCTTC. Protein sequence: CASSAGGGGANYGYTF.

V gene TRBV5-1 combines with J gene TRBJ2-3; 7 nucleotides align to TRBD1. With V trimmed by 3 bases and J by 2 bases, 3 bases remained unmatched. Germline loops: CDR1 SGHRS, CDR2 YFSETQ. CDR3 length: 14 residues. The CDR3 protein is CASSSDRITDTQYF. The CDR3 DNA is TGCGCCAGCAGCTCGGACAGGATCACAGATACGCAGTATTTT. The whole variable domain, filled in from reference TRBV5-1 and TRBJ2-3, reads KAGVTQTPRYLIKTRGQQVTLSCSPISGHRSVSWYQQTPGQGLQFLFEYFSETQRNKGNFPGRFSGRQFSNSRSEMNVSTLELGDSALYLCASSSDRITDTQYFGPGTRLTVL.

The rearrangement joins TRBV7-3 to TRBJ1-5, with no clear D. Germline-derived CDR1 and CDR2 are SGHTA and FQGTGA. V dropped 1 base and J dropped 5 bases, with 6 bases sitting between them. The CDR3 has 13 residues. CDR3 bases: TGTGCCAGCAGCTTAAACTGGGATCAGCCCCAGCATTTT. This codes for CASSLNWDQPQHF.

This chain links TRBV6-5 with TRBJ2-2, with 10 bases fitting TRBD1. V gave up 10 bases and J gave up 6 bases; unmatched junction bases: 8. In germline, CDR1 is MNHEY, CDR2 SVGAGI. CDR3 size: 14 residues. CDR3 amino acids: CATTDRGTPGELFF. The DNA for the CDR3 is TGTGCCACGACGGACAGGGGGACCCCCGGGGAGCTGTTTTTT.

This clone was observed a single time. V and J are TRBV19 and TRBJ1-2; no reliable D call. The CDR3 length is 14 residues. Germline V lookup: CDR1 LNHDA, CDR2 SQIVND (reference sequence). Trimming pared 9 bases from V and 7 bases from J, leaving 21 bases between. The CDR3 bases are TGTGCCAGCTATCGGGAGGGTTCCTATGGTGGCTACACCTTC. Translating gives CASYREGSYGGYTF. Drawing the rest from reference TRBV19 and TRBJ1-2, the complete variable domain is DGGITQSPKYLFRKEGQNVTLSCEQNLNHDAMYWYRQDPGQGLRLIYYSQIVNDFQKGDIAEGYSVSREKKESFPLTVTSAQKNPTAFYLCASYREGSYGGYTFGSGTRLTVV.

The V call is TRBV2, the J call TRBJ1-1; D gene ambiguous. The CDR3 contains 14 residues. The V end lost 7 bases, the J end lost 2 bases, and 14 bases lay between the germline ends. CDR1 and CDR2 from the germline V gene are SNHLY and FYNNEI. The CDR3 DNA reads as TGTGCCAGCATTTTGAACAGTCTTAACACTGAAGCTTTCTTT. Protein product: CASILNSLNTEAFF.

In DNA form, the CDR3 reads TGTGCCAGCAGCCTGAACAAGTATGGCTACACCTTC. Residues: CASSLNKYGYTF. The chain recombines TRBV28 with TRBJ1-2; the D is unclear. The CDR3 is made up of 12 amino acids. The germline V gene has CDR1 MDHEN and CDR2 SYDVKM. Trimming removed 6 bases at V and 5 bases at J, with 10 bases between.

V is TRBV5-6 and J is TRBJ1-4; 12 bases are shared with TRBD1. The CDR3 sequence is 16 residues long. Losses at the gene ends were 4 bases for V and 4 bases for J; bases not matched to a gene: 5. Germline CDR1 is SGHDT and CDR2 is YYEEEE. CDR3 DNA: TGTGCCAGCAGCCGCGGGACAGGGGGCCTTAATGAAAAACTGTTTTTT. Translating it yields CASSRGTGGLNEKLFF.

This clone was seen only a few times. The CDR3 region is CASSSSPETQYF. The CDR3 DNA reads TGTGCCAGCAGTTCTAGCCCCGAGACCCAGTACTTC. The V call is TRBV27, the J call TRBJ2-5; tentative D call: TRBD2 (5 bases). CDR3 length: 12 amino acids. The V end was cut by 4 bases, the J end by 5 bases, with 8 bases between. The germline V gene encodes CDR1 MNHEY and CDR2 SMNVEV (reference sequence).

The chain uses TRBV4-2 and TRBJ2-3, with D possibly TRBD2 on 6 matching bases. CDR3 length: 14 residues. Germline V CDR1 and CDR2: LGHNA, YNFKEQ. The V gene lost 1 base and the J gene lost 1 base, with 6 bases spanning the gap. The CDR3 coding sequence is TGTGCCAGCAGCCAAGGGGGGGGCACAGATACGCAGTATTTT. Its protein is CASSQGGGTDTQYF.

There are a few counts of this clone. The chain carries TRBV5-1 and TRBJ2-2; 11 bases agree with TRBD1. Germline loops: CDR1 SGHRS, CDR2 YFSETQ. Trimming removed 5 bases from V and 7 bases from J; junction bases left unmatched: 10. This CDR3 has 16 amino acids. The CDR3 coding sequence is TGCGCCAGCAGTCCTCGGACAGGGGGCAAGGGCGGGGAGCTGTTTTTT. Amino acid sequence: CASSPRTGGKGGELFF.

J is TRBJ2-3 and V is TRBV5-1, with TRBD1 matching over 9 bases. The CDR3 is made up of 15 amino acids. Germline V lookup: CDR1 SGHRS, CDR2 YFSETQ. V shed 0 bases, J shed 1 base, and the junction held 0 bases outside the gene matches. The CDR3 coding sequence is TGCGCCAGCAGCTTGGGACAGGGGGGCACAGATACGCAGTATTTT. Amino acids: CASSLGQGGTDTQYF. Filled out from reference TRBV5-1 and TRBJ2-3, the complete variable domain reads KAGVTQTPRYLIKTRGQQVTLSCSPISGHRSVSWYQQTPGQGLQFLFEYFSETQRNKGNFPGRFSGRQFSNSRSEMNVSTLELGDSALYLCASSLGQGGTDTQYFGPGTRLTVL.

The chain has TRBV29-1 and TRBJ2-7, with 10 bases identical to TRBD1. This CDR3 has 15 residues. J gave up 0 bases and V 6 bases, and 8 bases lay outside the gene matches. Germline lookup yields CDR1 SQVTM and CDR2 ANQGSEA. DNA for the CDR3: TGCAGCGTAGTAGGGGACAGGGGTTTCTCCTACGAGCAGTACTTC. Translating it yields CSVVGDRGFSYEQYF.

The gene calls are TRBV6-5 and TRBJ2-7, with D uncertain. The germline V and J ends were trimmed by 0 bases and 7 bases, with 19 bases remaining between them. The CDR3 is 16 amino acids. The germline gives CDR1 MNHEY, CDR2 SVGAGI. CDR3 loop: CASSYSRLDHVSEQYF. The CDR3 bases are TGTGCCAGCAGTTACTCGAGGCTAGACCATGTAAGTGAGCAGTACTTC.

The rearrangement links TRBV2 to TRBJ1-1; 7 nucleotides align to TRBD1. The CDR3 spans 14 residues. V dropped 9 bases and J dropped 0; count of bases not matched to a gene: 7. The V gene's germline CDR1 is SNHLY and CDR2 FYNNEI. The CDR3 is CASIGTAVNTEAFF. In DNA, the CDR3 is TGTGCCAGTATCGGGACAGCCGTGAACACTGAAGCTTTCTTT.

The chain couples TRBV11-3 to TRBJ2-7; no firm D call. V was cut by 5 bases and J by 2 bases, with 10 bases left in between. The CDR3 sequence is 13 residues long. Per the germline V gene, CDR1 is SGHNT and CDR2 is YENEEA. CDR3 DNA sequence: TGTGCCAGCAGCGCCCGGGCCCCCTACGAGCAGTACTTC. This codes for CASSARAPYEQYF. Based on the CDR3 plus reference TRBV11-3 and TRBJ2-7, the full variable domain is EAGVVQSPRYKIIEKKQPVAFWCNPISGHNTLYWYLQNLGQGPELLIRYENEEAVDDSQLPKDRFSAERLKGVDSTLKIQPAELGDSAVYLCASSARAPYEQYFGPGTRLTVT.

V gene TRBV11-2 combines with J gene TRBJ1-1, with 10 nucleotides matching TRBD1. The CDR3 is made up of 15 amino acids. CDR1 is SGHAT, CDR2 FQNNGV, per germline. Trimming took 1 base from V and 3 from J; bases not matched to a gene: 2. In nucleotides, the CDR3 is TGTGCCAGCAGCTTAGCCGGGACAGGGGACACTGAAGCTTTCTTT. Its translation: CASSLAGTGDTEAFF.

The chain couples TRBV4-1 to TRBJ1-2; TRBD1 matches at 9 bases. J lost 7 bases, V lost 2 bases, and 5 bases had no gene match. The CDR3 has 14 amino acids. Germline loops: CDR1 MGHRA, CDR2 YSYEKL. The CDR3 DNA reads TGCGCCAGCAGCCAAACGACAGGGGGTATTGGCTACACCTTC. It specifies CASSQTTGGIGYTF.

This chain joins TRBV14 and TRBJ2-1; no clear D gene. Trimming cost V 10 bases and J 0 bases, with 10 bases left between them. The CDR3 covers 13 residues. Germline CDR1 and CDR2: SGHDN and FVKESK. CDR3 nucleotide sequence: TGTGCCACCAACCGCTACTCCTACAATGAGCAGTTCTTC. Translated: CATNRYSYNEQFF.

V usage is TRBV5-1 and J usage is TRBJ2-1; no clear D gene. The germline gives CDR1 SGHRS, CDR2 YFSETQ. V lost 2 bases, J lost 3 bases, and 6 bases lay in between. The CDR3 runs to 13 residues. CDR3 sequence reads: CASSFIGYNEQFF. The CDR3 nucleotides read TGCGCCAGCAGCTTTATAGGCTACAATGAGCAGTTCTTC. The full variable domain, in which reference TRBV5-1 and TRBJ2-1 provide the parts outside the CDR3, is KAGVTQTPRYLIKTRGQQVTLSCSPISGHRSVSWYQQTPGQGLQFLFEYFSETQRNKGNFPGRFSGRQFSNSRSEMNVSTLELGDSALYLCASSFIGYNEQFFGPGTRLTVL.

V usage is TRBV5-8 and J usage is TRBJ1-2, with D maybe TRBD1 (5 bases). The CDR3 is 15 amino acids. Germline CDR1 is SGHTS and CDR2 is YDEGEE. Trimming shortened V by 3 bases and J by 5 bases, and 17 bases separated the two germline ends. The CDR3: CASSSRDRSWYGYTF. CDR3 bases: TGTGCCAGCAGCTCTCGGGACCGGTCGTGGTATGGCTACACCTTC.

The V and J genes are TRBV11-3 and TRBJ1-1; D call uncertain. Trimming took 6 bases from V and 2 from J, leaving 10 bases between them. CDR3 length: 13 amino acids. Germline assignment: CDR1 SGHNT and CDR2 YENEEA. This chain's CDR3 is CASRPRTNTEAFF. The CDR3 DNA reads as TGTGCCAGCAGGCCCCGAACCAACACTGAAGCTTTCTTT.

The chain recombines TRBV5-1 with TRBJ2-3; TRBD1 might be the D (6 bases). This CDR3 spans 15 amino acids. V was pared by 5 bases and J by 0 bases, with 13 bases between. Germline V lookup: CDR1 SGHRS, CDR2 YFSETQ. CDR3 in amino acids: CASSSTGPSTDTQYF. In DNA form, the CDR3 reads TGCGCCAGCAGTTCCACAGGGCCCAGCACAGATACGCAGTATTTT.

The genes are TRBV7-8 and TRBJ1-6; D is perhaps TRBD1 (5 bases). Trimming removed 5 bases from V and 0 bases from J, with 14 bases in between. This CDR3 spans 17 amino acids. CDR1 and CDR2 from the germline V gene are SGHVS and FQNEAQ. In nucleotides, the CDR3 is TGTGCCAGCAGCCTAACAGGTGGAGGCTCCTATAATTCACCCCTCCACTTT. This codes for CASSLTGGGSYNSPLHF.

This clone was picked up a small number of times. The chain is built from TRBV19 and TRBJ2-3; 10 bases are a match to TRBD2. Germline CDR1 is LNHDA and CDR2 is SQIVND (reference sequence). J lost 3 bases, V lost 4 bases, and 7 bases had no gene match. This CDR3 has 16 amino acids. DNA for the CDR3: TGTGCCAGTAGTAGAGTACTAGCGGGGACAACAGATACGCAGTATTTT. Its translation is CASSRVLAGTTDTQYF.